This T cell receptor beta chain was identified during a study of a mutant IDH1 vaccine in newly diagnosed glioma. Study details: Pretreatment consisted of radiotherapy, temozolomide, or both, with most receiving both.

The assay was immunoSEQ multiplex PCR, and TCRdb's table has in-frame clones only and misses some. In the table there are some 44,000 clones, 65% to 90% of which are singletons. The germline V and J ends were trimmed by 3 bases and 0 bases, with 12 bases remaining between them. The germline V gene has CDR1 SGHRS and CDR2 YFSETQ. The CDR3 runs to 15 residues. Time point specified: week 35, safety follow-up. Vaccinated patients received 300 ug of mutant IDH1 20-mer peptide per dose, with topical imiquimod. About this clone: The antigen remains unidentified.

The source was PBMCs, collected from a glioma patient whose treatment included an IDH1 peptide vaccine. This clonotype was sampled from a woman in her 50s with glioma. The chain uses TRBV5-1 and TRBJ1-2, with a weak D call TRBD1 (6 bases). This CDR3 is CASSSWTDTNYGYTF. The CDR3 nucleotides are TGCGCCAGCAGCTCTTGGACAGATACTAACTATGGCTACACCTTC.